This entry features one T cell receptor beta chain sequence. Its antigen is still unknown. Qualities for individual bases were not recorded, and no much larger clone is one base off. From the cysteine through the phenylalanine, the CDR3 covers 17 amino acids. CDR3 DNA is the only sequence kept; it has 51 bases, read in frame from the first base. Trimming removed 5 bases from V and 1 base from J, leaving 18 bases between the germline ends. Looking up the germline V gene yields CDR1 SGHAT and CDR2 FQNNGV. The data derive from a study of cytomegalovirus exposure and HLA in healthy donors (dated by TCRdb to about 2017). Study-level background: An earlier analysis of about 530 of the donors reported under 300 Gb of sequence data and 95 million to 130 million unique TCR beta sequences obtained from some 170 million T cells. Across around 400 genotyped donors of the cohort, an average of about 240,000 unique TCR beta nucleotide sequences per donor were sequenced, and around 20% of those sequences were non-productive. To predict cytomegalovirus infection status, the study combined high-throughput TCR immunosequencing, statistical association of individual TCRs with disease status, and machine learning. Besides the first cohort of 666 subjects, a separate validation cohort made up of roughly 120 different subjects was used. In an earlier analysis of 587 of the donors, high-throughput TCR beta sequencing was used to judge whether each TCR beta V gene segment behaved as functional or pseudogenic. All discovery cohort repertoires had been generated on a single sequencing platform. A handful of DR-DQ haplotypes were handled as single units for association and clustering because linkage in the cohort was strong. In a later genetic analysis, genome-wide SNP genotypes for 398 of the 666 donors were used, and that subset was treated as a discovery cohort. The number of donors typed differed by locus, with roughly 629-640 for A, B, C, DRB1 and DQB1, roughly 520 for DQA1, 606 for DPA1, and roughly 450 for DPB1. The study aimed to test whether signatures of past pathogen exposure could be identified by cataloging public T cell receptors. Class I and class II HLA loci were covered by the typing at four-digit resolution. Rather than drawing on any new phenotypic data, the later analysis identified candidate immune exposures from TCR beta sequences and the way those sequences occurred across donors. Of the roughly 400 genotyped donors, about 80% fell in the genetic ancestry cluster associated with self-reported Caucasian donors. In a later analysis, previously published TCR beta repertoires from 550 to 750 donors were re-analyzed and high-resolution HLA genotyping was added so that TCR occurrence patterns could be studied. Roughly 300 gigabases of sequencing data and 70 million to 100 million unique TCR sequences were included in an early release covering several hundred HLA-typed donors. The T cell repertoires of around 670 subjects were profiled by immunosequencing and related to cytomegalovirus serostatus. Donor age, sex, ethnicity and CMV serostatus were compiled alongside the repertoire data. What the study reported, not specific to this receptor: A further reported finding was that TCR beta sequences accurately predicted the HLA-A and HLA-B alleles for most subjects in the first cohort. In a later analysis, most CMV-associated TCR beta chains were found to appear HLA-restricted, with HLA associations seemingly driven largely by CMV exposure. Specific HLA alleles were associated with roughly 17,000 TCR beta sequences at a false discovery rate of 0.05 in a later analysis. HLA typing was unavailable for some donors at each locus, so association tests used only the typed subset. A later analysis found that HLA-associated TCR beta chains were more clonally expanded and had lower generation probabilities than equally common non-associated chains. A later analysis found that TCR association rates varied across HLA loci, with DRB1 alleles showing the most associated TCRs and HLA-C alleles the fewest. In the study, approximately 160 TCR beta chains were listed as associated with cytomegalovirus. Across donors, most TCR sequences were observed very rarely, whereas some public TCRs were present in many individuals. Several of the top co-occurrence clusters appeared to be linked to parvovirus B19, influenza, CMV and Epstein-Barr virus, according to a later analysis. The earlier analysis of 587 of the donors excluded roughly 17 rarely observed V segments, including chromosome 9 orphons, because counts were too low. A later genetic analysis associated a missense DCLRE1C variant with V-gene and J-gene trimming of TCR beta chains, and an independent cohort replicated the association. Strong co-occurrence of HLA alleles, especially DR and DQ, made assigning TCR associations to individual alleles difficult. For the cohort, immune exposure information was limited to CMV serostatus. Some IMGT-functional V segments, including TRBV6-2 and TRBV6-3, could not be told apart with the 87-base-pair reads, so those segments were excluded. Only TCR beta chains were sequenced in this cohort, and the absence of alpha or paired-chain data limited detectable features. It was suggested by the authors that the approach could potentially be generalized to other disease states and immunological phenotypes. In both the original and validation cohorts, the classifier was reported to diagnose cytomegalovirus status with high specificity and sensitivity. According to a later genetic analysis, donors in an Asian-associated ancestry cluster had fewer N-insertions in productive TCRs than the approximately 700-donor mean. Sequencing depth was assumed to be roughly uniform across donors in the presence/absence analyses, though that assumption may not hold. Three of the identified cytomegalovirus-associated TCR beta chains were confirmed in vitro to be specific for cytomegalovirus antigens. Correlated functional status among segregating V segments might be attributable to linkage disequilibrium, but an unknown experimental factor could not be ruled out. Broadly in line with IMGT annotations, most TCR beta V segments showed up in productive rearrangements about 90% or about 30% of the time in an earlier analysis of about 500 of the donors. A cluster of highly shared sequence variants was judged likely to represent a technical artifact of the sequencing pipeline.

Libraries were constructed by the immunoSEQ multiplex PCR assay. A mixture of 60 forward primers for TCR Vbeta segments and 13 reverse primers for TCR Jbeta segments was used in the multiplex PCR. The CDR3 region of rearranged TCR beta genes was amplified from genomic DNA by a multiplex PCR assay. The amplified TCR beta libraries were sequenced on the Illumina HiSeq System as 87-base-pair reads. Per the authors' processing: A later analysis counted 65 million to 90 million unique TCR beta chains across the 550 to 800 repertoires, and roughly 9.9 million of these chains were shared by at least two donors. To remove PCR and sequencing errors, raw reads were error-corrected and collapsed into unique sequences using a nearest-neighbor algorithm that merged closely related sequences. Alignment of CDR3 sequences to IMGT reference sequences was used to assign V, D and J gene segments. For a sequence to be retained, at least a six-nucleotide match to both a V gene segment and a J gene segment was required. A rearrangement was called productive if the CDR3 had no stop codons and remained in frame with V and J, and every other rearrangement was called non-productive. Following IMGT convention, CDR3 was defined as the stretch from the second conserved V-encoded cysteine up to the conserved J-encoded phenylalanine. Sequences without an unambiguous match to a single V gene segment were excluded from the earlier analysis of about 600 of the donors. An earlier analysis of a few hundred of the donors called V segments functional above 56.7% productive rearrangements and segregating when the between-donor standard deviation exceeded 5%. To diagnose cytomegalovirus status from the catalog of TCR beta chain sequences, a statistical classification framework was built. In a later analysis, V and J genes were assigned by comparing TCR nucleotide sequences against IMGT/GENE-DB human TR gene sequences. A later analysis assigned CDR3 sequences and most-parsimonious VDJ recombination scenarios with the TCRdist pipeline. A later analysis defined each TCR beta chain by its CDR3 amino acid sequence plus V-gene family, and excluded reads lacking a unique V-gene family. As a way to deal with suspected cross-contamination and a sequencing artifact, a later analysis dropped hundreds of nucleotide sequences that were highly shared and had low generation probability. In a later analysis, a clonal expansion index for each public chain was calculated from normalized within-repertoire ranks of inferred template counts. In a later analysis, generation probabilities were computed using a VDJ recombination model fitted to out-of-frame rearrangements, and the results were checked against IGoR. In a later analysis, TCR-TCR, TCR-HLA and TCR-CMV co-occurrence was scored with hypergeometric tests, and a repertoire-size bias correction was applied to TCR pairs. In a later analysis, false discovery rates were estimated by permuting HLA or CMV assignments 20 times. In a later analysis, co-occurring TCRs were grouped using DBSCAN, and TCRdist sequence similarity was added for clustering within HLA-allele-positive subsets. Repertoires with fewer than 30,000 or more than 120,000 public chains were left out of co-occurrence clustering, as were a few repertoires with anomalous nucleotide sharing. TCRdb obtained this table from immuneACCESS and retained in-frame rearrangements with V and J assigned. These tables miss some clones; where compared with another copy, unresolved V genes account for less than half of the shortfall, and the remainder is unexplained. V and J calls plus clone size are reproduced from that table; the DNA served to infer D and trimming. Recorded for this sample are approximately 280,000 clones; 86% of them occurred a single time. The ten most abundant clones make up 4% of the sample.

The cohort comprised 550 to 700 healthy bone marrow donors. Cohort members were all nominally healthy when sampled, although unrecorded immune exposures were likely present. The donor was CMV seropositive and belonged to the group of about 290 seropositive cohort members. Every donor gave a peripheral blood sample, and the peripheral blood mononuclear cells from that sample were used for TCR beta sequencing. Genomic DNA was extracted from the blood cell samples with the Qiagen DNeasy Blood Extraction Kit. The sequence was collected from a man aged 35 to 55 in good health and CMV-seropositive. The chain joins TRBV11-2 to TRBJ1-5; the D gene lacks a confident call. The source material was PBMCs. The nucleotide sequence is TGTGCCAGCAGCATGGGGAGCAGCGTGGGGAGCAATCAGCCCCAGCATTTT. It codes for CASSMGSSVGSNQPQHF.